The sequence of this T cell receptor beta chain was determined in a study of CD8+ T cells in alopecia areata. This CDR3 comprises 11 residues. Trimming shortened V by 2 bases and J by 10 bases, and 6 bases separated the two germline ends. CDR1 SGHNT and CDR2 YYREEE come from the germline V gene (reference sequence). cDNA serving as the sequencing template came from extracted, reverse transcribed RNA. Sequenced by immunoSEQ multiplex PCR; TCRdb stores in-frame clones only, minus some. Altogether approximately 89,000 clones are present, roughly half being singletons, with the ten largest covering around 5%. This clone appeared once.

This clonotype was obtained from a human donor with alopecia areata. Input material: NKG2D-high CD8+ T cells sorted from blood. The rearrangement joins TRBV5-4 to TRBJ2-2, with no clear D. Here the CDR3 DNA reads TGTGCCAGCAGCTTTGGCGCGGAGCTGTTTTTT. Amino acid sequence: CASSFGAELFF.